This T cell receptor (beta chain) was documented in a study of shared clonotypes between healthy human individuals. General study findings and limits: Only blood underwent sampling, and tissue repertoires likely differ. An effect of sequencing depth on clonotype sharing among donors was expected.

Every subset had its genomic DNA shared out evenly among several immunoSEQ plates. Generated by immunoSEQ multiplex PCR, the TCRdb table keeps only in-frame clones and is missing some. The sample has about 460,000 clones, around 77% seen once. To note about this clone: Its cognate antigen is unknown.

CDR3 length: 15 residues. V lost 2 bases and J 5 bases, leaving 16 bases between the germline ends. Germline V CDR1 and CDR2: SGHTA, FQGTGA. V and J are TRBV7-3 and TRBJ2-7, with a tentative D call TRBD2 (8 bases). Sequencing input: PBMCs. The TCR originated in a woman aged 40-49 years in good health. Some clones in this sample may be carry-over from other donors' samples. CDR3 in DNA: TGTGCCAGCAGCTTAGGAACGGGAGGGGGCGACGAGCAGTACTTC. Translating it yields CASSLGTGGGDEQYF.